This T cell receptor (beta chain) was captured by sequencing in a study of T cell repertoires in cytomegalovirus infection. The sample holds a few counts of this clonotype. MiXCR, applied by TCRdb to the reads, yields one record per CDR3 protein. The repertoire holds roughly 300,000 distinct CDR3 sequences, with 25% as singletons. The CDR3 is 19 residues long. Germline V gene sequence: CDR1 DFQATT, CDR2 SNEGSKA (reference sequence). Trimming cost V 7 bases and J 0 bases; bases outside gene matches: 18. The chain uses TRBV20-1 and TRBJ1-4, with 9 bases identical to TRBD1. This receptor was obtained from a human donor in good health (CMV status not recorded). Some clones in this sample may be carry-over from other donors' samples. Sample: PBMCs. CDR3 protein: CSVFPRAQGAPATNEKLFF. As DNA, the CDR3 is TGCAGTGTCTTCCCCCGGGCACAGGGGGCTCCCGCAACTAATGAAAAACTGTTTTTT.